Listed here are 8 T cell receptor beta chains from one sample, sequenced in a study of OX40 agonist ivuxolimab in advanced cancers. Here immunoSEQ multiplex PCR was the method, and the copy in TCRdb shows in-frame clones only, minus some. The sample carries about 55,000 clones, around 80% recorded once. The sample in question was CD4+ or CD8+ T cells sorted from blood, obtained in a trial of the OX40 agonist ivuxolimab. These receptors were collected from an adult with an advanced solid tumor such as melanoma, head and neck, liver or kidney cancer.

The rearrangement joins TRBV5-1 to TRBJ2-1; perhaps TRBD1 as D (6 bases). This CDR3 region has 17 residues. Germline assignment: CDR1 SGHRS and CDR2 YFSETQ. The V gene lost 1 base and the J gene lost 5 bases, with 19 bases spanning the gap. The CDR3 region has the DNA TGCGCCAGCAGCTTGCGAGCGACAGGTAGTCTTAACAATGAGCAGTTCTTC. Amino acid sequence: CASSLRATGSLNNEQFF.

This clone was observed a handful of times. V is TRBV28 and J is TRBJ1-2; the D is unclear. The V and J ends lost 6 bases and 4 bases respectively, with 12 bases between them. The CDR3 loop spans 13 amino acids. Germline CDR1 MDHEN, CDR2 SYDVKM. In DNA form, the CDR3 reads TGTGCCAGCAGCATGGACGCAGTCTATGGCTACACCTTC. Its translation: CASSMDAVYGYTF.

The chain couples TRBV9 to TRBJ2-7; D tentatively reads TRBD1 or TRBD2 (6 bases each). Germline assignment: CDR1 SGDLS and CDR2 YYNGEE. V lost 3 bases to trimming and J lost 7 bases, with 17 bases between them. The CDR3 loop spans 14 amino acids. CDR3 coding DNA: TGTGCCAGCAGCGCCGACGAGGGGGGTAGGGAGCAGTACTTC. Its translation is CASSADEGGREQYF.

This clone has a handful of counts. The genes are TRBV5-1 and TRBJ1-4; 8 bases agree with TRBD1. The germline gives CDR1 SGHRS, CDR2 YFSETQ. J gave up 5 bases and V 2 bases, and 2 bases lay outside the gene matches. The CDR3 runs 14 residues. The DNA of the CDR3 is TGCGCCAGCAGCTTCCGGGACAGGAATGAAAAACTGTTTTTT. This sequence encodes CASSFRDRNEKLFF.

The gene calls are TRBV7-3 and TRBJ2-1, with 7 bases fitting TRBD2. CDR3 length: 14 amino acids. Germline V gene lookup returns CDR1 SGHTA and CDR2 FQGTGA. V shed 5 bases, J shed 8 bases, and the junction held 9 bases outside the gene matches. CDR3 loop: CASSPVGGSYEQFF. In DNA form, the CDR3 reads TGTGCCAGCAGCCCTGTGGGCGGGAGTTATGAGCAGTTCTTC.

The CDR3 protein is CSVETGQGMNTEAFF. Here the CDR3 DNA reads TGCAGCGTTGAGACAGGACAGGGGATGAACACTGAAGCTTTCTTT. This rearrangement joins TRBV29-1 to TRBJ1-1; 9 bases map to TRBD1. The length of the CDR3 is 15 residues. With V trimmed by 3 bases and J by 0 bases, 5 bases remained unmatched. Germline V gene data show CDR1 as SQVTM and CDR2 as ANQGSEA.

V gene TRBV30 combines with J gene TRBJ1-2, with TRBD1 matching 9 bases. There are 16 residues in the CDR3. Unmatched junction bases numbered 9, after V lost 0 bases and J lost 4 bases. Germline V gene data show CDR1 as GTSNPN and CDR2 as SVGIG (reference sequence). This CDR3 is CAWSVTKDRGIYGYTF. The CDR3 region has the DNA TGTGCCTGGAGTGTAACAAAGGACAGGGGTATCTATGGCTACACCTTC.

The chain links TRBV11-2 to TRBJ1-2, with 8 positions matching TRBD1. CDR1 and CDR2 (germline): SGHAT, FQNNGV. V dropped 0 bases and J dropped 6; count of bases not matched to a gene: 6. The length of the CDR3 is 15 residues. The CDR3 nucleotides are TGTGCCAGCAGCTTAGATCGGACAGGGTTAGATGGCTACACCTTC. Its protein is CASSLDRTGLDGYTF.